This T cell receptor (beta chain) comes out of a study of T cell repertoires in cytomegalovirus infection. Across the study: Matching HLA type, along with CMV infection, was indicated by public TCR beta signatures.

TCRdb reanalysed the reads using MiXCR and keeps one entry per CDR3 protein. The table lists approximately 990,000 distinct CDR3 sequences, approximately 31% of them singletons. The CDR3 has 12 residues. Looked up from germline, CDR1 is SGDLS and CDR2 is YYNGEE. V dropped 0 bases and J dropped 4 bases, with 4 bases sitting between them. Only a few counts were recorded for this clonotype. Antigen unknown. The chain combines TRBV9 with TRBJ1-2; no firm D call. Sample: cultured CD8+ T cells from PBMCs, taken from culture after CMV antigen stimulation. This TCR derives from a human donor in good health (CMV status not recorded). Some clones in this sample may be carry-over from other donors' samples. CDR3 coding DNA: TGTGCCAGCAGCGTAGATGGCTATGGCTACACCTTC. Amino acid sequence: CASSVDGYGYTF. The full variable domain, its missing parts supplied by reference TRBV9 and TRBJ1-2, is DSGVTQTPKHLITATGQRVTLRCSPRSGDLSVYWYQQSLDQGLQFLIQYYNGEERAKGNILERFSAQQFPDLHSELNLSSLELGDSALYFCASSVDGYGYTFGSGTRLTVV.